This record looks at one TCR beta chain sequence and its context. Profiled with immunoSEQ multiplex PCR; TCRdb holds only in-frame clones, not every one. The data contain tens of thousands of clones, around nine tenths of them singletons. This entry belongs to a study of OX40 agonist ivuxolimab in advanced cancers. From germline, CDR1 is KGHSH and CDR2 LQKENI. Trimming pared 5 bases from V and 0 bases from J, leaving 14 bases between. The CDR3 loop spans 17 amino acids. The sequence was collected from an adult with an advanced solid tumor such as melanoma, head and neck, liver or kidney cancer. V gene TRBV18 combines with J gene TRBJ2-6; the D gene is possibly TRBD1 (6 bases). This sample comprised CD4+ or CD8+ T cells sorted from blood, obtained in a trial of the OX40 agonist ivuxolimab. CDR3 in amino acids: CASSTYRVDSGANVLTF. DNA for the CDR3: TGTGCCAGCTCAACTTACAGGGTTGACTCTGGGGCCAACGTCCTGACTTTC.